This TCR beta chain is from a study of PD-1 blockade in mismatch repair-deficient tumors. The CDR3 consists of 18 residues. CDR1 and CDR2 (germline): MGHRA, YSYEKL. V lost 4 bases and J lost 0, with 21 bases in between. On this clone: Its antigen is not known.

Only in-frame clones appear in the TCRdb table, and some are missing; sequencing was by immunoSEQ multiplex PCR. The table records several thousand clones, 75% to 90% of them present only once. Specified time point: roughly 10-day in vitro stimulation with candidate neoantigen peptide 7. Several ELISpot-reactive neoantigen peptides each drove an approximately ten-day in vitro stimulation. The sequence was collected from an adult with mismatch repair-deficient cancer. Source: cells cultured in vitro, taken from a patient treated with pembrolizumab. The V and J genes are TRBV4-1 and TRBJ1-1; perhaps TRBD1 as D (6 bases). CDR3 region: CASSPWGTRLNMNTEAFF. The CDR3 nucleotides read TGCGCCAGCAGCCCCTGGGGGACACGATTAAATATGAACACTGAAGCTTTCTTT.